Below are 23 T cell receptor beta chains sequenced from a single sample in a study of OX40 agonist ivuxolimab in advanced cancers. This table comes from immunoSEQ multiplex PCR, and its TCRdb copy is limited to in-frame clones, with some not included. The sample consists of about 84,000 clones, more than 80% of them appearing once. The sequenced sample was CD4+ or CD8+ T cells sorted from blood, obtained in a trial of the OX40 agonist ivuxolimab. These receptors were collected from an adult with an advanced solid tumor such as melanoma, head and neck, liver or kidney cancer.

The rearrangement links TRBV10-2 to TRBJ2-7; 8 bases fit TRBD1. J lost 3 bases, V lost 5 bases, and 9 bases had no gene match. Germline-derived CDR1 and CDR2 are WSHSY and SAAADI. This CDR3 comprises 15 residues. The CDR3 is CASSPGQGRGYEQYV. In DNA, the CDR3 is TGCGCCAGCAGTCCCGGACAGGGCAGAGGCTACGAGCAGTACGTC.

The CDR3 DNA sequence: TGCGCCAGCAGCCAAGATAGACCAGATACGCAGTATTTT. Its translation is CASSQDRPDTQYF. This chain uses TRBV4-3 with TRBJ2-3, with unresolved D. Trimming shortened V by 0 bases and J by 4 bases, and 5 bases separated the two germline ends. CDR1 and CDR2 from the germline V gene are LGHNA and YSLEER. The CDR3 extends over 13 amino acids.

This clone has only a few counts. This chain uses TRBV7-9 with TRBJ1-6, with 9 positions matching TRBD1. The V gene end was trimmed by 4 bases and the J gene end by 10 bases; junction bases not matched to a gene: 5. Per the germline V gene, CDR1 is SEHNR and CDR2 is FQNEAQ (reference sequence). The CDR3 spans 14 residues. The CDR3 spells CASSSGQGNSPLHF. As DNA, the CDR3 is TGTGCCAGCAGCTCGGGACAGGGTAACTCACCCCTCCACTTT.

This sequence joins TRBV30 and TRBJ1-4; 7 bases map to TRBD1. V was pared by 4 bases and J by 6 bases, with 5 bases of the junction left unmatched. Germline V lookup: CDR1 GTSNPN, CDR2 SVGIG (reference sequence). The CDR3 is made up of 13 amino acids. This CDR3 reads CAWTRGPDEKLFF. The CDR3 DNA reads TGTGCCTGGACGAGGGGGCCTGATGAAAAACTGTTTTTT. Filled out from reference TRBV30 and TRBJ1-4, the complete variable domain reads SQTIHQWPATLVQPVGSPLSLECTVEGTSNPNLYWYRQAAGRGLQLLFYSVGIGQISSEVPQNLSASRPQDRQFILSSKKLLLSDSGFYLCAWTRGPDEKLFFGSGTQLSVL.

V is TRBV6-6 and J is TRBJ2-7; D ambiguous. Germline V lookup: CDR1 MNHNY, CDR2 SVGAGI (reference sequence). The V end was cut by 5 bases, the J end by 3 bases, with 11 bases between. This CDR3 is built from 13 residues. The CDR3 nucleotides read TGTGCCAGCAGTAAAGGGCTCCTCTACGAGCAGTACGTC. It specifies CASSKGLLYEQYV.

V and J are TRBV4-2 and TRBJ1-1; D gene ambiguous. CDR3 length: 15 amino acids. CDR1 is LGHNA and CDR2 is YNFKEQ in the germline V gene. Trimming removed 0 bases at V and 4 bases at J, with 12 bases between. CDR3: CASSQDIPRGTEAFF. CDR3 coding DNA: TGTGCCAGCAGCCAAGATATTCCCCGGGGCACTGAAGCTTTCTTT.

The rearrangement links TRBV6-5 to TRBJ1-2, with D maybe TRBD1 (5 bases). The CDR3 spans 14 residues. CDR1 and CDR2 from the germline V gene are MNHEY and SVGAGI. The V gene lost 5 bases and the J gene lost 8 bases, with 18 bases spanning the gap. CDR3 in DNA: TGTGCCAGCAGTGAAGAGAGGGACCAGGTCGGCTACACCTTC. It yields the protein CASSEERDQVGYTF.

V is TRBV11-2 and J is TRBJ2-7, with TRBD1 identical over 9 bases. CDR1 is SGHAT, CDR2 FQNNGV, per germline. This CDR3 has 14 amino acids. The ends lost 5 bases at V and 9 bases at J; junction bases unmatched: 11. DNA of the CDR3: TGTGCCAGCAGCCCTGGGACAGGGAGGATTCTGCAGTACTTC. Amino acids: CASSPGTGRILQYF.

A single count supports this clone. This chain links TRBV4-2 with TRBJ2-3, with 7 bases fitting TRBD2. Germline V CDR1 and CDR2: LGHNA, YNFKEQ. Trimming cost V 0 bases and J 3 bases; bases outside gene matches: 6. The CDR3 runs to 16 residues. The CDR3 loop reads CASSQDAKGGTDTQYF. CDR3 coding DNA: TGTGCCAGCAGCCAAGATGCAAAGGGAGGGACAGATACGCAGTATTTT.

The chain recombines TRBV2 with TRBJ1-1; D not resolved. This CDR3 region has 14 residues. Trimming stripped 6 bases from V and 4 bases from J, with 15 bases between. In germline, CDR1 is SNHLY, CDR2 FYNNEI. The CDR3 region is CASSALKGFTEAFF. The CDR3, as DNA: TGTGCCAGCAGCGCTTTGAAAGGGTTCACTGAAGCTTTCTTT.

CDR3 residues: CASSLAGGYTDTQYF. CDR3 nucleotides: TGCGCCAGCAGCTTGGCAGGGGGGTACACGGATACGCAGTATTTT. J is TRBJ2-3 and V is TRBV5-1, with D perhaps TRBD1 (7 bases). Germline V gene data show CDR1 as SGHRS and CDR2 as YFSETQ. CDR3 length: 15 amino acids. The V gene lost 0 bases and the J gene lost 6 bases, with 14 bases spanning the gap.

The sample holds a few counts of this clone. V gene TRBV5-8 combines with J gene TRBJ2-6; maybe TRBD1 (5 bases). The CDR3 is made up of 15 amino acids. Trimming shortened V by 3 bases and J by 1 base, and 8 bases separated the two germline ends. The germline V gene encodes CDR1 SGHTS and CDR2 YDEGEE. The CDR3 DNA is TGTGCCAGCAGCTCCCAGGGATCTGGGGCCAACGTCCTGACTTTC. Protein sequence: CASSSQGSGANVLTF. The variable domain in full, completed from reference TRBV5-8 and TRBJ2-6, reads EAGVTQSPTHLIKTRGQQATLRCSPISGHTSVYWYQQALGLGLQFLLWYDEGEERNRGNFPPRFSGRQFPNYSSELNVNALELEDSALYLCASSSQGSGANVLTFGAGSRLTVL.

The chain is built from TRBV7-2 and TRBJ2-7, with unresolved D. The CDR3 totals 12 residues. V was trimmed by 6 bases and J by 1 base, leaving 7 bases between them. Germline V gene lookup returns CDR1 SGHTA and CDR2 FQGNSA. The CDR3 reads CASSHGSYEQYF. The CDR3 coding sequence is TGTGCCAGCAGTCACGGATCCTACGAGCAGTACTTC.

The chain recombines TRBV19 with TRBJ2-1, with 7 bases that match TRBD2. Germline values: CDR1 LNHDA, CDR2 SQIVND (reference sequence). Trimming took 3 bases from V and 6 from J; bases not matched to a gene: 2. The CDR3 is 13 amino acids. CDR3 nucleotides: TGTGCCAGTAGTATTACGGGGGGCAATGAGCAGTTCTTC. Its protein is CASSITGGNEQFF.

J is TRBJ2-5 and V is TRBV5-4, with 10 positions matching TRBD1. CDR1 and CDR2 (germline): SGHNT, YYREEE (reference sequence). V shed 3 bases and J 5 bases; nucleotides not matched to a gene: 7. The CDR3 runs to 15 residues. DNA for the CDR3: TGTGCCAGCAGCTCGGCGGGACAGGGGAGGGAGACCCAGTACTTC. Translated: CASSSAGQGRETQYF. Full variable domain (missing parts from reference TRBV5-4 and TRBJ2-5): ETGVTQSPTHLIKTRGQQVTLRCSSQSGHNTVSWYQQALGQGPQFIFQYYREEENGRGNFPPRFSGLQFPNYSSELNVNALELDDSALYLCASSSAGQGRETQYFGPGTRLLVL.

The chain combines TRBV19 with TRBJ2-5; D perhaps matches TRBD2 (7 bases). Per germline, CDR1 LNHDA and CDR2 SQIVND (reference sequence). V lost 1 base and J lost 7, with 16 bases in between. This CDR3 region has 15 residues. This chain's CDR3 is CASSIVGGGEGTQYF. In DNA, the CDR3 is TGTGCCAGTAGTATAGTAGGGGGGGGAGAAGGGACCCAGTACTTC.

The chain recombines TRBV6-5 with TRBJ2-2; no definite D call. Trimming stripped 6 bases from V and 6 bases from J, with 5 bases between. The CDR3 is made up of 11 amino acids. Germline V gives CDR1 MNHEY, CDR2 SVGAGI. The CDR3 DNA sequence: TGTGCCAGCAGAAAATCCGGGGAGCTGTTTTTT. It codes for CASRKSGELFF.

The CDR3 is CASSPGTENGYTF. Here the CDR3 DNA reads TGTGCCAGCTCACCAGGGACAGAGAATGGCTACACCTTC. The chain uses TRBV18 and TRBJ1-2; 7 positions agree with TRBD1. Losses at the gene ends were 2 bases for V and 6 bases for J; bases not matched to a gene: 3. Germline V gives CDR1 KGHSH, CDR2 LQKENI. This CDR3 spans 13 amino acids.

V is TRBV25-1 and J is TRBJ1-1, with 10 bases identical to TRBD1. V gave up 1 base and J gave up 3 bases; unmatched junction bases: 8. This CDR3 is built from 17 residues. Germline loops: CDR1 MGHDK, CDR2 SYGVNS. The CDR3 is CASSEWGTGVEDTEAFF. The CDR3 DNA follows: TGTGCCAGCAGTGAATGGGGGACAGGGGTGGAGGACACTGAAGCTTTCTTT. Drawing the rest from reference TRBV25-1 and TRBJ1-1, the complete variable domain is EADIYQTPRYLVIGTGKKITLECSQTMGHDKMYWYQQDPGMELHLIHYSYGVNSTEKGDLSSESTVSRIRTEHFPLTLESARPSHTSQYLCASSEWGTGVEDTEAFFGQGTRLTVV.

The rearrangement joins TRBV9 to TRBJ2-1, with D perhaps matching TRBD1 (5 bases). The CDR3 loop spans 13 amino acids. Germline-derived CDR1 and CDR2 are SGDLS and YYNGEE. V dropped 4 bases and J dropped 8 bases, with 13 bases sitting between them. Here the CDR3 reads CASSPKGYDEQFF. The DNA of the CDR3 is TGTGCCAGCAGCCCTAAGGGGTACGATGAGCAGTTCTTC. The full variable domain, rest sourced from reference TRBV9 and TRBJ2-1, is DSGVTQTPKHLITATGQRVTLRCSPRSGDLSVYWYQQSLDQGLQFLIQYYNGEERAKGNILERFSAQQFPDLHSELNLSSLELGDSALYFCASSPKGYDEQFFGPGTRLTVL.

The rearrangement uses TRBV19 and TRBJ2-1, with a tentative D call TRBD2 (6 bases). V was trimmed by 7 bases and J by 7 bases, leaving 14 bases between them. Germline V gives CDR1 LNHDA, CDR2 SQIVND (reference sequence). The CDR3 contains 13 residues. The CDR3 DNA sequence: TGTGCCAGTAAGGGGACTTCTATTAATGAGCAGTTCTTC. Residues: CASKGTSINEQFF.

The rearrangement joins TRBV7-2 to TRBJ1-4, with 9 nucleotides matching TRBD1. After removal of 5 bases from V and 6 bases from J, the junction contained 7 bases not matched to a gene. The CDR3 totals 15 residues. The germline CDR1 and CDR2 sequences are SGHTA and FQGNSA. CDR3 sequence: CASSLGDRAYEKLFF. The CDR3 bases are TGTGCCAGCAGCCTAGGGGACAGGGCCTATGAAAAACTGTTTTTT.

The V and J genes are TRBV20-1 and TRBJ2-1; D gene uncertain. CDR1 is DFQATT and CDR2 is SNEGSKA in the germline V gene (reference sequence). The CDR3 totals 10 residues. The DNA of the CDR3 is TGCAGCCTTATCCAGAATGAGCAGTTCTTC. Protein sequence: CSLIQNEQFF.